Shown below are 5 T cell receptor beta chains from a single sample sequenced in a study of blood T cell repertoires in COVID-19. Profiled with immunoSEQ multiplex PCR; TCRdb holds only in-frame clones, not every one. The sample contains over 30,000 clones, 90% of which appear only once. Input material: peripheral blood. The receptors derive from a man older than 75 with acute or convalescent COVID-19.

The V and J genes are TRBV19 and TRBJ1-5; 8 bases map to TRBD1. V shed 3 bases and J 6 bases; nucleotides not matched to a gene: 7. The CDR3 runs to 15 residues. The germline V gene encodes CDR1 LNHDA and CDR2 SQIVND (reference sequence). CDR3 DNA sequence: TGTGCCAGTAGTATGAGCCAGGGGGCATTTCAGCCCCAGCATTTT. Protein sequence: CASSMSQGAFQPQHF.

This sequence joins TRBV29-1 and TRBJ1-1; a possible D gene is TRBD1 (6 bases). V lost 2 bases and J 3 bases, leaving 16 bases between the germline ends. Germline V gene sequence: CDR1 SQVTM, CDR2 ANQGSEA. The CDR3 runs 15 residues. CDR3 residues: CSVERPYAGDTEAFF. The CDR3 DNA sequence: TGCAGCGTTGAAAGGCCCTATGCAGGGGACACTGAAGCTTTCTTT.

This rearrangement joins TRBV28 to TRBJ1-3; D ambiguous. Germline values: CDR1 MDHEN, CDR2 SYDVKM. The CDR3 spans 16 residues. Trimming left V 4 bases short and J 2 bases short, with 15 bases between. CDR3 residues: CASSSTDGRTGNTIYF. The CDR3, as DNA: TGTGCCAGCAGTTCGACGGACGGGAGGACTGGAAACACCATATATTTT.

This chain joins TRBV5-4 and TRBJ1-1; 8 nucleotides align to TRBD1. V lost 4 bases to trimming and J lost 4 bases; unmatched junction nucleotides: 3. The length of the CDR3 is 13 residues. CDR1 and CDR2 (germline): SGHNT, YYREEE (reference sequence). The CDR3: CASSPGQGTEAFF. Written as DNA, the CDR3 is TGTGCCAGCAGCCCTGGACAGGGCACTGAAGCTTTCTTT.

The chain couples TRBV7-9 to TRBJ1-2; TRBD1 is a possible D gene (5 bases). CDR1 and CDR2 (germline): SEHNR, FQNEAQ (reference sequence). The CDR3 spans 14 residues. Trimming removed 6 bases at V and 0 bases at J, with 11 bases between. This chain's CDR3 is CASSSGGTNYGYTF. DNA of the CDR3: TGTGCCAGCAGTTCCGGGGGGACTAACTATGGCTACACCTTC. Based on the CDR3 plus reference TRBV7-9 and TRBJ1-2, the full variable domain is DTGVSQNPRHKITKRGQNVTFRCDPISEHNRLYWYRQTLGQGPEFLTYFQNEAQLEKSRLLSDRFSAERPKGSFSTLEIQRTEQGDSAMYLCASSSGGTNYGYTFGSGTRLTVV.